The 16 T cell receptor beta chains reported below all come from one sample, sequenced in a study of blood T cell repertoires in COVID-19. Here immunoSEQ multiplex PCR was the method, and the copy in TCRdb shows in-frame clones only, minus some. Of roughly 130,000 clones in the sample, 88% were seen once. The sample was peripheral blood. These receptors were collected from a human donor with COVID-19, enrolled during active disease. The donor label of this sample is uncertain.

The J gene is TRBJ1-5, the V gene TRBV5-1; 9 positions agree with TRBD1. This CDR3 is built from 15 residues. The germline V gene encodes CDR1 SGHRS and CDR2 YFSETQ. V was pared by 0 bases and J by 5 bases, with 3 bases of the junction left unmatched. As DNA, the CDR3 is TGCGCCAGCAGCTTGGACAGGGGGCGCGATCAGCCCCAGCATTTT. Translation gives CASSLDRGRDQPQHF.

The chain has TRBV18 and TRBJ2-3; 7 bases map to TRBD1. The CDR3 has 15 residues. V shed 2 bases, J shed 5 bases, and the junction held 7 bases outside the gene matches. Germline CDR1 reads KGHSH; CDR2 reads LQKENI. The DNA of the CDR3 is TGTGCCAGCTCACCAAGGACAGGCGCCTTAGATACGCAGTATTTT. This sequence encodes CASSPRTGALDTQYF. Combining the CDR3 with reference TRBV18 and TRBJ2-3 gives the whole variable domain NAGVMQNPRHLVRRRGQEARLRCSPMKGHSHVYWYRQLPEEGLKFMVYLQKENIIDESGMPKERFSAEFPKEGPSILRIQQVVRGDSAAYFCASSPRTGALDTQYFGPGTRLTVL.

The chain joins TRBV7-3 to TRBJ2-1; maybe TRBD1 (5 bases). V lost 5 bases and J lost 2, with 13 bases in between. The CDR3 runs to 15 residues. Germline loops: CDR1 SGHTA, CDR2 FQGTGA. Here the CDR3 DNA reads TGTGCCAGCAGCCCCGGACATTCTGCCTACAATGAGCAGTTCTTC. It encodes CASSPGHSAYNEQFF.

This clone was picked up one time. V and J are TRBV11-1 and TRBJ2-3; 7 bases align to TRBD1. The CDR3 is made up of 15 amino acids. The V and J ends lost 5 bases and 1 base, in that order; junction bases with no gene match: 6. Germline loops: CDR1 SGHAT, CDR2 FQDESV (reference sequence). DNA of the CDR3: TGTGCCAGCAGCCCCGACAGGGTCGGCACAGATACGCAGTATTTT. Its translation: CASSPDRVGTDTQYF.

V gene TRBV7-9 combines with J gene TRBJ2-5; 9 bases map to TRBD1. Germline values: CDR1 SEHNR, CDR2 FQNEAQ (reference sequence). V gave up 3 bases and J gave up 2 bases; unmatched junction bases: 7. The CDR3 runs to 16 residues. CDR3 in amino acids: CASSFTGGRWQETQYF. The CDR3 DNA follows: TGTGCCAGCAGCTTTACAGGGGGCAGGTGGCAAGAGACCCAGTACTTC.

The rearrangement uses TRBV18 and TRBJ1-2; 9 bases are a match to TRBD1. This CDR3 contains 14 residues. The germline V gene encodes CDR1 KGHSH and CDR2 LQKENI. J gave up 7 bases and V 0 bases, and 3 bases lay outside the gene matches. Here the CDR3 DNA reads TGTGCCAGCTCACCACCGGGACAGGGCGCTGGCTACACCTTC. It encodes CASSPPGQGAGYTF.

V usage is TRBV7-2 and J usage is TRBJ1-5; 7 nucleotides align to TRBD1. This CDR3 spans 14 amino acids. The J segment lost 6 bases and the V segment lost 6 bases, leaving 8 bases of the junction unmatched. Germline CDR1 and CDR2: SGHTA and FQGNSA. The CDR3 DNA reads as TGTGCCAGCAGTTCTCAGGGGGGCAGTCAGCCCCAGCATTTT. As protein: CASSSQGGSQPQHF.

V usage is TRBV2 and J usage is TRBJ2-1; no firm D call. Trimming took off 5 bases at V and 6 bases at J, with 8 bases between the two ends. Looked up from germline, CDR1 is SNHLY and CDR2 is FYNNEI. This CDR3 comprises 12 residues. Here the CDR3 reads CASSSRVNEQFF. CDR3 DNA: TGTGCCAGCAGTTCACGGGTCAATGAGCAGTTCTTC.

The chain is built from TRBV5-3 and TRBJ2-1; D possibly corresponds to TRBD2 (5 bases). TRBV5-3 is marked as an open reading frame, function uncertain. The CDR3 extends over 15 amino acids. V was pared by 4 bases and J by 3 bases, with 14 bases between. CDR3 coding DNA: TGTGCCAGAAGCGAGGGTAGGGTGGGCTACAATGAGCAGTTCTTC. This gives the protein CARSEGRVGYNEQFF.

The chain's CDR3 is CASSLRGYEQYF. The CDR3 coding sequence is TGTGCCAGCAGCTTACGGGGCTACGAGCAGTACTTC. This chain connects TRBV7-8 to TRBJ2-7; possibly TRBD2 for D (5 bases). Germline V lookup: CDR1 SGHVS, CDR2 FQNEAQ. The CDR3 sequence is 12 residues long. Trimming pared 2 bases from V and 3 bases from J, leaving 5 bases between.

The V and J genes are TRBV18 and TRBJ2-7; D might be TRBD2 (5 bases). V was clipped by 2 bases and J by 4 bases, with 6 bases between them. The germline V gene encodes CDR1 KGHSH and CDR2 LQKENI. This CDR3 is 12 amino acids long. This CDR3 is CASSPGGYEQYF. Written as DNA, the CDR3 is TGTGCCAGCTCACCAGGAGGTTACGAGCAGTACTTC. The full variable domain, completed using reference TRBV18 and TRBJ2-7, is NAGVMQNPRHLVRRRGQEARLRCSPMKGHSHVYWYRQLPEEGLKFMVYLQKENIIDESGMPKERFSAEFPKEGPSILRIQQVVRGDSAAYFCASSPGGYEQYFGPGTRLTVT.

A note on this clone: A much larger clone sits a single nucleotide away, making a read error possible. CDR3 sequence: CASSQTGYYGYTF. The CDR3 region has the DNA TGTGCCAGCAGCCAGACAGGGTACTATGGCTACACCTTC. V gene TRBV6-5 combines with J gene TRBJ1-2; 7 nucleotides align to TRBD1. V dropped 6 bases and J dropped 3; count of bases not matched to a gene: 4. Per the germline V gene, CDR1 is MNHEY and CDR2 is SVGAGI. The CDR3 totals 13 residues.

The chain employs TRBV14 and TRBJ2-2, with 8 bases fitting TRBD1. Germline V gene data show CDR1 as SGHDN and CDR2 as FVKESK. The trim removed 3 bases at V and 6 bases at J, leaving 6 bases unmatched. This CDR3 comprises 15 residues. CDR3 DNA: TGTGCCAGCAGCCAGACAGGGGTTGGGGCCGGGGAGCTGTTTTTT. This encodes CASSQTGVGAGELFF.

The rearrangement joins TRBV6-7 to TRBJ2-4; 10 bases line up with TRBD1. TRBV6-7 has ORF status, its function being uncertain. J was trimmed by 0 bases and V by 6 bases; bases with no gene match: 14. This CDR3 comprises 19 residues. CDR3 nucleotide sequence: TGTGCCAGCAGACCCCCGGACAGGGGGGCTATCCTAGCCAAAAACATTCAGTACTTC. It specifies CASRPPDRGAILAKNIQYF.

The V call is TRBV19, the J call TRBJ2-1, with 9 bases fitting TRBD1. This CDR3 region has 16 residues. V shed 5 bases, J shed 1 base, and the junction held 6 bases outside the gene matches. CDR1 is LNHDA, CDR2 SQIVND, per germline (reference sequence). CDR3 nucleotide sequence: TGTGCCAGTAGTCCCGGACAGGGGTCATCCTACAATGAGCAGTTCTTC. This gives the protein CASSPGQGSSYNEQFF.

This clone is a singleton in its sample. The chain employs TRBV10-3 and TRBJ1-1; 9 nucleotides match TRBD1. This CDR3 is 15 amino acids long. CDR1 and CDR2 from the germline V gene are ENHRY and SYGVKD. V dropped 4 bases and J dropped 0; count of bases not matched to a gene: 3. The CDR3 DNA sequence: TGTGCCATCAGTGTACAGGGGGCCTTGAACACTGAAGCTTTCTTT. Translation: CAISVQGALNTEAFF.